Following are 27 T cell receptor beta chains from one sample sequenced in a study of T cells in localized non-small cell lung cancer. Repertoires were generated with immunoSEQ multiplex PCR, while TCRdb's copy carries only in-frame clones and drops some. The sample comprises approximately 30,000 clones, 80% to 90% of which are singletons, and under 5.5% rests with the top ten. The sample in question was peripheral blood, obtained before any cancer treatment. These receptors were obtained from a male donor aged 60 or over with stage III lung adenocarcinoma.

The V call is TRBV6-1, the J call TRBJ1-5; the match to TRBD1 covers 9 bases. Looked up from germline, CDR1 is MNHNS and CDR2 is SASEGT. The J segment lost 1 base and the V segment lost 4 bases, leaving 17 bases of the junction unmatched. The CDR3 runs to 20 residues. The CDR3, as DNA: TGTGCCAGCAGTGCCTCGGACAGGGGATTAAGTCTTGGGAGCAATCAGCCCCAGCATTTT. Translated: CASSASDRGLSLGSNQPQHF.

The genes are TRBV6-6 and TRBJ1-6; TRBD1 matches 7 bases. CDR1 is MNHNY and CDR2 is SVGAGI in the germline V gene (reference sequence). The CDR3 has 14 amino acids. The J segment lost 7 bases and the V segment lost 6 bases, leaving 6 bases of the junction unmatched. CDR3 sequence reads: CASSKTGQNSPLHF. The DNA of the CDR3 is TGTGCCAGCAGCAAGACAGGGCAAAATTCACCCCTCCACTTT.

With respect to this clone: An end of the junction does not agree with germline; a read error may underlie this. The rearrangement links TRBV5-5 to TRBJ2-7; 8 nucleotides line up with TRBD1. The CDR3 length is 14 residues. Germline values: CDR1 SGHKS, CDR2 YYEKEE (reference sequence). CDR3 region: CASSFSQGAYGQYF. DNA for the CDR3: TGTGCCAGCAGCTTTAGTCAGGGGGCCTACGGGCAGTACTTC.

The chain employs TRBV5-6 and TRBJ2-7; 9 bases map to TRBD1. The trim removed 3 bases at V and 5 bases at J, leaving 6 bases unmatched. The CDR3 has 14 residues. Looked up from germline, CDR1 is SGHDT and CDR2 is YYEEEE. The CDR3 bases are TGTGCCAGCAGCTGGACAGGGGTGGATAACGAGCAGTACTTC. The encoded protein is CASSWTGVDNEQYF.

The chain links TRBV9 to TRBJ2-7; TRBD1 might be the D (6 bases). V gave up 0 bases and J gave up 0 bases, with 13 bases separating them. The germline V gene has CDR1 SGDLS and CDR2 YYNGEE. The CDR3 is 16 residues long. In DNA, the CDR3 is TGTGCCAGCAGCGTAGCAGTAGGGGGAAGCTCCTACGAGCAGTACTTC. The encoded protein is CASSVAVGGSSYEQYF.

This chain links TRBV28 with TRBJ1-2; D gene uncertain. Trimming removed 3 bases at V and 2 bases at J, with 7 bases between. Germline CDR1 is MDHEN and CDR2 is SYDVKM. The CDR3 length is 13 residues. DNA of the CDR3: TGTGCCAGCAGTTTCCCAGGAAACTATGGCTACACCTTC. Translating it yields CASSFPGNYGYTF.

This sequence joins TRBV10-3 and TRBJ2-7; 7 nucleotides line up with TRBD1. The CDR3 consists of 16 residues. Germline CDR1 ENHRY, CDR2 SYGVKD. V was pared by 3 bases and J by 5 bases, with 13 bases of the junction left unmatched. The CDR3 protein is CAISESVGQRLNEQYF. For the CDR3, the DNA is TGTGCCATCAGTGAAAGTGTGGGACAGCGGCTCAACGAGCAGTACTTC.

The chain is built from TRBV7-9 and TRBJ2-1, with D tentatively TRBD1 or TRBD2 (5 bases each). Trimming removed 5 bases from V and 4 bases from J, with 15 bases in between. Germline CDR1 SEHNR, CDR2 FQNEAQ (reference sequence). The CDR3 consists of 15 residues. The CDR3 coding sequence is TGTGCCAGCAGCCAGGGCGGGCCTGGTTACAATGAGCAGTTCTTC. Residues: CASSQGGPGYNEQFF.

The CDR3 coding sequence is TGCGCCAGCAGCTCTACCGGGACAGGGGTTGACGGGGAGCTGTTTTTT. Translated: CASSSTGTGVDGELFF. The chain has TRBV5-1 and TRBJ2-2, with TRBD1 identical over 10 bases. The CDR3 contains 16 residues. Germline CDR1 is SGHRS and CDR2 is YFSETQ. V lost 3 bases, J lost 7 bases, and 9 bases stayed unmatched. Complete variable domain (other parts from reference TRBV5-1 and TRBJ2-2): KAGVTQTPRYLIKTRGQQVTLSCSPISGHRSVSWYQQTPGQGLQFLFEYFSETQRNKGNFPGRFSGRQFSNSRSEMNVSTLELGDSALYLCASSSTGTGVDGELFFGEGSRLTVL.

This rearrangement joins TRBV6-1 to TRBJ2-7, with 9 bases that match TRBD1. Looked up from germline, CDR1 is MNHNS and CDR2 is SASEGT. This CDR3 region has 15 residues. V lost 3 bases, J lost 3 bases, and 6 bases stayed unmatched. CDR3 sequence (DNA): TGTGCCAGCAGTGAGAATCCGGGACAGGGCTACGAGCAGTACTTC. This encodes CASSENPGQGYEQYF.

The J gene is TRBJ1-2, the V gene TRBV5-1; maybe TRBD1 (6 bases). Trimming stripped 2 bases from V and 0 bases from J, with 11 bases between. Germline CDR1 and CDR2: SGHRS and YFSETQ. The CDR3 totals 15 residues. The CDR3 is CASSFGQPSNYGYTF. The DNA of the CDR3 is TGCGCCAGCAGCTTTGGACAGCCTTCTAACTATGGCTACACCTTC.

The chain combines TRBV9 with TRBJ1-5, with D possibly being TRBD1 (6 bases). In germline, CDR1 is SGDLS, CDR2 YYNGEE. CDR3 length: 15 residues. V lost 0 bases to trimming and J lost 4 bases, with 11 bases between them. The CDR3 nucleotides are TGTGCCAGCAGCGTAGGGGGGCAGGTTAATCAGCCCCAGCATTTT. Encoded protein: CASSVGGQVNQPQHF.

The gene calls are TRBV6-1 and TRBJ2-1; D is unresolved. Looked up from germline, CDR1 is MNHNS and CDR2 is SASEGT. The CDR3 has 13 amino acids. V gave up 6 bases and J gave up 6 bases, with 12 bases separating them. In nucleotides, the CDR3 is TGTGCCAGCAGCCTCGACTGGGCCAATGAGCAGTTCTTC. Encoded protein: CASSLDWANEQFF.

The chain is built from TRBV10-2 and TRBJ2-3; TRBD1 aligns across 7 bases. The CDR3 loop spans 16 amino acids. Trimming cost V 2 bases and J 4 bases; bases outside gene matches: 9. Germline V lookup: CDR1 WSHSY, CDR2 SAAADI. The CDR3 sequence is CASSEPDRDSADTQYF. Written as DNA, the CDR3 is TGCGCCAGCAGTGAGCCCGACAGGGACAGCGCAGATACGCAGTATTTT.

This clone was seen more than once but under ten times. J is TRBJ1-2 and V is TRBV6-5, with 7 positions matching TRBD1. The CDR3 contains 13 residues. The junction had 7 bases not matched to a gene; V was cut back by 6 bases and J by 6 bases. Germline V gene sequence: CDR1 MNHEY, CDR2 SVGAGI. CDR3 loop: CASRYTGDNGYTF. Here the CDR3 DNA reads TGTGCCAGCAGGTATACAGGGGACAATGGCTACACCTTC.

The J gene is TRBJ2-7, the V gene TRBV7-9; 16 bases line up with TRBD2. CDR1 is SEHNR, CDR2 FQNEAQ, per germline (reference sequence). The CDR3 is 18 amino acids. Germline trimming cut 5 bases from V and 6 bases from J; bases unmatched to any gene: 13. DNA of the CDR3: TGTGCCAGCAGCAAATCCGGGACTAGCGGGGGGGCGTCACGCGAGCAGTACTTC. It is translated as CASSKSGTSGGASREQYF.

The V gene is TRBV7-6, the J gene TRBJ2-3; TRBD2 aligns across 11 bases. The CDR3 loop spans 16 amino acids. The germline CDR1 and CDR2 sequences are SGHVS and FNYEAQ. The J segment lost 6 bases and the V segment lost 1 base, leaving 6 bases of the junction unmatched. This CDR3 is CASSLGGLAGMDTQYF. The CDR3 DNA reads as TGTGCCAGCAGCTTAGGCGGACTAGCGGGTATGGATACGCAGTATTTT.

This sequence joins TRBV9 and TRBJ2-2, with 10 nucleotides matching TRBD1. V was clipped by 3 bases and J by 6 bases; unmatched bases: 8. Germline V lookup: CDR1 SGDLS, CDR2 YYNGEE. The CDR3 sequence is 16 residues long. The CDR3 is CASSGPGQGYPGELFF. For the CDR3, the DNA is TGTGCCAGCAGCGGACCGGGACAGGGGTACCCCGGGGAGCTGTTTTTT.

This clone was recorded once. The V gene is TRBV19, the J gene TRBJ1-1, with 8 nucleotides matching TRBD1. This CDR3 has 13 amino acids. Germline trimming cut 5 bases from V and 7 bases from J; bases unmatched to any gene: 6. Germline-derived CDR1 and CDR2 are LNHDA and SQIVND (reference sequence). In nucleotides, the CDR3 is TGTGCCAGTAGTGTGACAGGGGAGATTGAAGCTTTCTTT. This sequence encodes CASSVTGEIEAFF. Based on the CDR3 plus reference TRBV19 and TRBJ1-1, the full variable domain is DGGITQSPKYLFRKEGQNVTLSCEQNLNHDAMYWYRQDPGQGLRLIYYSQIVNDFQKGDIAEGYSVSREKKESFPLTVTSAQKNPTAFYLCASSVTGEIEAFFGQGTRLTVV.

The chain employs TRBV18 and TRBJ2-2; TRBD1 matches 10 bases. Germline V gene lookup returns CDR1 KGHSH and CDR2 LQKENI. J was trimmed by 6 bases and V by 3 bases; bases with no gene match: 4. The CDR3 totals 15 residues. The CDR3 nucleotides are TGTGCCAGCTCACCGAGACAGGGGGCTGCCGGGGAGCTGTTTTTT. Its translation: CASSPRQGAAGELFF.

This chain joins TRBV11-2 and TRBJ1-3, with TRBD1 identical over 7 bases. This CDR3 has 14 residues. In germline, CDR1 is SGHAT, CDR2 FQNNGV. Losses at the gene ends were 2 bases for V and 5 bases for J; bases not matched to a gene: 3. The CDR3 loop is CASSLSGGRNTIYF. In nucleotides, the CDR3 is TGTGCCAGCAGCTTATCAGGGGGGAGAAACACCATATATTTT.

The genes are TRBV19 and TRBJ2-3, with D unresolved. The CDR3 is 16 residues long. V was shortened by 6 bases and J by 1 base, with 17 bases between the two germline ends. The germline CDR1 and CDR2 sequences are LNHDA and SQIVND (reference sequence). The CDR3 sequence is CASRTTATAGTDTQYF. CDR3 DNA: TGTGCCAGTAGGACCACCGCTACGGCCGGCACAGATACGCAGTATTTT. The full variable domain, in which reference TRBV19 and TRBJ2-3 provide the parts outside the CDR3, is DGGITQSPKYLFRKEGQNVTLSCEQNLNHDAMYWYRQDPGQGLRLIYYSQIVNDFQKGDIAEGYSVSREKKESFPLTVTSAQKNPTAFYLCASRTTATAGTDTQYFGPGTRLTVL.

The rearrangement joins TRBV19 to TRBJ2-3; D is possibly TRBD1 (6 bases). The V and J ends lost 2 bases and 1 base respectively, with 7 bases between them. The CDR3 runs 14 residues. Germline V CDR1 and CDR2: LNHDA, SQIVND (reference sequence). The CDR3 region has the DNA TGTGCCAGTAGTATACGACAGGGCACAGATACGCAGTATTTT. Translated, it gives CASSIRQGTDTQYF.

The CDR3 DNA follows: TGCAGCGTTGAAGAAGGCTATCGGGTCTCGGGCTACACCTTC. Its protein is CSVEEGYRVSGYTF. The rearrangement links TRBV29-1 to TRBJ1-2; D gene ambiguous. The CDR3 covers 14 residues. V shed 0 bases and J shed 8 bases, with 16 bases lying between them. The germline CDR1 and CDR2 sequences are SQVTM and ANQGSEA.

The V call is TRBV5-4, the J call TRBJ2-3; unclear D gene. Trimming took 4 bases from V and 11 from J, leaving 8 bases between them. The CDR3 has 10 amino acids. CDR1 is SGHNT and CDR2 is YYREEE in the germline V gene (reference sequence). DNA for the CDR3: TGTGCCAGCAGCGGGAACGTGCAGTATTTT. It translates to CASSGNVQYF.

The rearrangement uses TRBV4-1 and TRBJ2-7, with a possible D match to TRBD1 (6 bases). V was trimmed by 2 bases and J by 3 bases, leaving 17 bases between them. Germline V gene sequence: CDR1 MGHRA, CDR2 YSYEKL. The CDR3 runs to 16 residues. The CDR3: CASSQSWTEVSYEQYF. The CDR3 coding sequence is TGCGCCAGCAGCCAATCCTGGACAGAAGTAAGCTACGAGCAGTACTTC.

V is TRBV5-4 and J is TRBJ2-1, with TRBD1 matching 7 bases. The ends lost 3 bases at V and 11 bases at J; junction bases unmatched: 2. The CDR3 spans 11 residues. Looked up from germline, CDR1 is SGHNT and CDR2 is YYREEE (reference sequence). CDR3 region: CASSSDRQQFF. The CDR3 region has the DNA TGTGCCAGCAGCTCGGACAGGCAGCAGTTCTTC.